Listed here are 10 T cell receptor beta chains from one sample, sequenced in a study of control samples from healthy donors and cancer patients. Method: immunoSEQ multiplex PCR; TCRdb's copy keeps in-frame clones and lacks some. The sample consists of approximately 140,000 clones, around 90% of them appearing once. The sample was blood. These receptor sequences come from a man younger than 40 in good health.

The chain uses TRBV29-1 and TRBJ2-1; D ambiguous. Germline V gene data show CDR1 as SQVTM and CDR2 as ANQGSEA. The CDR3 contains 15 residues. Trimming pared 4 bases from V and 0 bases from J, leaving 13 bases between. The CDR3, as DNA: TGCAGCGTTGGGTTTCTGACAAGCTCCTACAATGAGCAGTTCTTC. Translation gives CSVGFLTSSYNEQFF.

The genes are TRBV19 and TRBJ1-5; a possible D gene is TRBD1 (5 bases). This CDR3 region has 15 residues. Per germline, CDR1 LNHDA and CDR2 SQIVND (reference sequence). Trimming cost V 7 bases and J 7 bases, with 20 bases left between them. The CDR3: CASTSHQGGPQPQHF. The CDR3 DNA follows: TGTGCCAGTACTTCCCATCAGGGAGGTCCCCAGCCCCAGCATTTT.

This chain connects TRBV7-2 to TRBJ2-7; unclear D gene. The ends were cut back, 0 bases at V and 4 bases at J, with 7 bases in the middle. There are 13 residues in the CDR3. Germline values: CDR1 SGHTA, CDR2 FQGNSA. In DNA form, the CDR3 reads TGTGCCAGCAGCTTAGCGACTGAGTACGAGCAGTACTTC. Translated: CASSLATEYEQYF.

The chain joins TRBV5-6 to TRBJ1-2; 9 nucleotides match TRBD1. This CDR3 is built from 15 residues. Germline V lookup: CDR1 SGHDT, CDR2 YYEEEE. The V segment lost 5 bases and the J segment 8 bases; nucleotides outside the gene matches: 13. CDR3 protein: CASRQTGTGMWGYTF. Here the CDR3 DNA reads TGTGCCAGCAGGCAAACCGGGACAGGGATGTGGGGCTACACCTTC.

The J gene is TRBJ2-5, the V gene TRBV28; D ambiguous. This CDR3 has 14 residues. Germline assignment: CDR1 MDHEN and CDR2 SYDVKM. Trimming cost V 5 bases and J 4 bases, with 14 bases left between them. Written as DNA, the CDR3 is TGTGCCAGCAGTCCCGACTTCTTGCGAGAGACCCAGTACTTC. Translation: CASSPDFLRETQYF.

This CDR3 reads CASSFNRGAQANTEAFF. Here the CDR3 DNA reads TGTGCCAGCAGCTTCAACAGGGGCGCCCAGGCGAACACTGAAGCTTTCTTT. The chain combines TRBV7-9 with TRBJ1-1; 7 bases fit TRBD1. J gave up 1 base and V 3 bases, and 11 bases lay outside the gene matches. The germline CDR1 and CDR2 sequences are SEHNR and FQNEAQ (reference sequence). The CDR3 extends over 17 amino acids.

In DNA, the CDR3 is TGTGCCAGCAGCTCGGGACAGAGCCATGGCTACACCTTC. Translated, it gives CASSSGQSHGYTF. The J gene is TRBJ1-2, the V gene TRBV11-1, with 7 bases aligning to TRBD1. The CDR3 length is 13 residues. Per the germline V gene, CDR1 is SGHAT and CDR2 is FQDESV (reference sequence). The trim removed 4 bases at V and 6 bases at J, leaving 5 bases unmatched.

The chain couples TRBV27 to TRBJ2-1; D remains ambiguous. The CDR3 contains 15 residues. CDR1 is MNHEY, CDR2 SMNVEV, per germline (reference sequence). Trimming left V 3 bases short and J 3 bases short, with 12 bases between. The chain's CDR3 is CASSLVAGHYNEQFF. DNA for the CDR3: TGTGCCAGCAGTTTGGTCGCCGGGCACTACAATGAGCAGTTCTTC.

The rearrangement uses TRBV29-1 and TRBJ2-7; 8 nucleotides align to TRBD2. The CDR3 is 13 amino acids. Trimming at V came to 3 bases and at J to 6 bases, leaving 7 bases not matched to a gene. Looked up from germline, CDR1 is SQVTM and CDR2 is ANQGSEA. The CDR3 loop is CSVEMTSVGEQYF. In nucleotides, the CDR3 is TGCAGCGTTGAGATGACTAGCGTAGGCGAGCAGTACTTC.

V usage is TRBV6-2 or TRBV6-3 and J usage is TRBJ1-1, with 8 bases identical to TRBD1. J was trimmed by 1 base and V by 2 bases; bases with no gene match: 6. Germline assignment: CDR1 MNHEY and CDR2 SVGEGT. CDR3 length equals 16 residues. CDR3 DNA: TGTGCCAGCAGTTACCCTGCCGGGACAGGGAACACTGAAGCTTTCTTT. It is translated as CASSYPAGTGNTEAFF.